A selection of T cell receptor beta chains follows, all from one sample in a study of OX40 agonist ivuxolimab in advanced cancers. The table came from immunoSEQ multiplex PCR; TCRdb's copy has only in-frame clones and leaves some out. The data hold tens of thousands of clones, with around 91% observed a single time. Here the sequenced sample was CD4+ or CD8+ T cells sorted from blood, taken in a trial of the OX40 agonist ivuxolimab. These receptors were collected from an adult with an advanced solid tumor such as melanoma, head and neck, liver or kidney cancer. The conserved cysteine and the conserved F or W are not part of the CDR3 here.

j_call v_call cdr3_aa
TRBJ2-1 TRBV28 ASSAPTGRRQF
TRBJ1-3 TRBV30 AWNSGRIAGNTIY
TRBJ1-5 TRBV30 AWSVRGRPQH
TRBJ1-5 TRBV19 ASSIVGTEQPQH
TRBJ2-5 TRBV4-1 ASSQVLGQGEETQY
TRBJ1-1 TRBV18 ASSPLDSRTLNTEAF
TRBJ1-1 TRBV7-6 ASSSGQVEAF
TRBJ2-6 TRBV5-6 ASFAPSGANVLT
TRBJ1-1 TRBV6-1 ASLGDRGLNTEAF
TRBJ2-5 TRBV6-5 ASRPGQMQETQY
TRBJ1-1 TRBV11-1 ASSRLGPETAEAF
TRBJ2-2 TRBV18 ASSSSSQNTGELF